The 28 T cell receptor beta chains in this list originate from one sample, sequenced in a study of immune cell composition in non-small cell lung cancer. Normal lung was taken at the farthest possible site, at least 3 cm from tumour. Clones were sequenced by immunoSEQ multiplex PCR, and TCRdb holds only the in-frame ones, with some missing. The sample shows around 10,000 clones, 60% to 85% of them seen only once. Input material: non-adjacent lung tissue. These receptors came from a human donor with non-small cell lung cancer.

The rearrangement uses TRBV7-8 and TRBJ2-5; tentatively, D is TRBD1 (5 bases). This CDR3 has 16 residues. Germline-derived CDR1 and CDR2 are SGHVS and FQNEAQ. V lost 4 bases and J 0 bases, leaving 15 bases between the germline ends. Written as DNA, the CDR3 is TGTGCCAGCAGCTCGCACCCGACAGCGTACCAAGAGACCCAGTACTTC. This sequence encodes CASSSHPTAYQETQYF.

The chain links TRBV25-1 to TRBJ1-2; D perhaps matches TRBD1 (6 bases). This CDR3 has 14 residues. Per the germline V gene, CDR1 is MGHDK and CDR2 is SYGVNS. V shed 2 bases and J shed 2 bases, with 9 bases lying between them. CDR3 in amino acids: CASSEPTGNYGYTF. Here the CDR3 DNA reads TGTGCCAGCAGTGAACCCACAGGGAACTATGGCTACACCTTC.

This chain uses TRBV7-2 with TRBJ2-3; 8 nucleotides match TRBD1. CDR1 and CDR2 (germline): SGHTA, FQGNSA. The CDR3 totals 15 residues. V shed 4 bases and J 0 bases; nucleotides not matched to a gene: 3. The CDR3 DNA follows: TGTGCCAGCAGCTCAGGGACAGGTAGCACAGATACGCAGTATTTT. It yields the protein CASSSGTGSTDTQYF.

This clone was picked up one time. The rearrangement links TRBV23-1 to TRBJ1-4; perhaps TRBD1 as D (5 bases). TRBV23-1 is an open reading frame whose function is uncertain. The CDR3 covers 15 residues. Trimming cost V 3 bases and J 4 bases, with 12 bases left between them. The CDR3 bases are TGCGCCAGCAGTCATGAAGGGGCTTATAATGAAAAACTGTTTTTT. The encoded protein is CASSHEGAYNEKLFF.

CDR3 in DNA: TGTGCCACCAGCCTCTCTCGACAGGGTCTCGGGAGAGGCTACACCTTC. It encodes CATSLSRQGLGRGYTF. J is TRBJ1-2 and V is TRBV15; 7 nucleotides match TRBD1. The ends lost 5 bases at V and 8 bases at J; junction bases unmatched: 17. This CDR3 is built from 16 residues. Germline values: CDR1 LNHNV, CDR2 YYDKDF (reference sequence).

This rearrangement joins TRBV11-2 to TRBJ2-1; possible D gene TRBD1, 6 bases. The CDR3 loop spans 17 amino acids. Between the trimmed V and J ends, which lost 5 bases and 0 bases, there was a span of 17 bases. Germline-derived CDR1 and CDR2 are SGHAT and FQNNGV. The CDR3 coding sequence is TGTGCCAGCAGCCCAGGGCCGGACAGACCCTCCTACAATGAGCAGTTCTTC. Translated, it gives CASSPGPDRPSYNEQFF.

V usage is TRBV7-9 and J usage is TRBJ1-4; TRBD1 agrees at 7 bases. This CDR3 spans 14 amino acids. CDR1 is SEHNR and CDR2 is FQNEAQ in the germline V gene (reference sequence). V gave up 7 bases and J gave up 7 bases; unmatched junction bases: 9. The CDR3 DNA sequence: TGTGCCAGCATCGGACAGGAGTCCTCTGAAAAACTGTTTTTT. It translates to CASIGQESSEKLFF.

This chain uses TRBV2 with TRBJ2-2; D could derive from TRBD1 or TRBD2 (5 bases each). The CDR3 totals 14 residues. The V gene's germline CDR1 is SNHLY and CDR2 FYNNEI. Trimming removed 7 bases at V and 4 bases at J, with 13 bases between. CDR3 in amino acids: CASTPGGGTGELFF. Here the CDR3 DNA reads TGTGCCAGCACACCTGGGGGTGGCACCGGGGAGCTGTTTTTT.

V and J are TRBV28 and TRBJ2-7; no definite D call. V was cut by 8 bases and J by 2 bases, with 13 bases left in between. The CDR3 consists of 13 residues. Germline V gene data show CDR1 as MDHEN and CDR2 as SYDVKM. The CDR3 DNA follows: TGTGCCAGCCGCGGCCTTACCCCCTACGAGCAGTACTTC. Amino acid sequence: CASRGLTPYEQYF.

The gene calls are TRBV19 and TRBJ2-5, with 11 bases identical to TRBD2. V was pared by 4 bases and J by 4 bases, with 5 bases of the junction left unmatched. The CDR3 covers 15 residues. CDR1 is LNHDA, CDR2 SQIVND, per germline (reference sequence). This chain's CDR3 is CASSTGLAAGETQYF. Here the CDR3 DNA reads TGTGCCAGTAGTACGGGACTAGCGGCTGGAGAGACCCAGTACTTC.

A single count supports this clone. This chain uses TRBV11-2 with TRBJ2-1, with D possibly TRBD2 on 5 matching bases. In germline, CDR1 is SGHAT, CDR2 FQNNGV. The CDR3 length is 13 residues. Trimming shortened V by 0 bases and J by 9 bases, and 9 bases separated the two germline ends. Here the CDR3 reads CASSLDMRVEQFF. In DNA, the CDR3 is TGTGCCAGCAGCTTAGATATGAGGGTTGAGCAGTTCTTC.

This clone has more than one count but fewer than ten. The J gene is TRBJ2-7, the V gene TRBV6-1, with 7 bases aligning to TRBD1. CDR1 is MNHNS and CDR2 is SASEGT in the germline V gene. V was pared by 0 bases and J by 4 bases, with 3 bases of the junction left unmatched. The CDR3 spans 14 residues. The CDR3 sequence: CASSEAGRGYEQYF. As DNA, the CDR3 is TGTGCCAGCAGTGAAGCGGGCAGGGGGTACGAGCAGTACTTC.

The CDR3 loop reads CATSFRSSTGVNEQFF. The CDR3 region has the DNA TGTGCCACCAGCTTTCGGAGCTCGACAGGGGTTAATGAGCAGTTCTTC. The V call is TRBV15, the J call TRBJ2-1; 8 bases line up with TRBD1. Per germline, CDR1 LNHNV and CDR2 YYDKDF (reference sequence). This CDR3 has 16 amino acids. V trimming: 5 bases; J trimming: 7 bases; junction bases outside the gene matches: 13.

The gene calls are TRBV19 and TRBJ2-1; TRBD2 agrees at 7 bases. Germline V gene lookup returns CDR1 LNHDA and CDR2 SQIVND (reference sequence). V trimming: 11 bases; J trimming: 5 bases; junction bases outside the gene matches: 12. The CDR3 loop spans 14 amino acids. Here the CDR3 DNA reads TGTGCCGCCTCCCTAGCGGTGACGGACAATGAGCAGTTCTTC. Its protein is CAASLAVTDNEQFF.

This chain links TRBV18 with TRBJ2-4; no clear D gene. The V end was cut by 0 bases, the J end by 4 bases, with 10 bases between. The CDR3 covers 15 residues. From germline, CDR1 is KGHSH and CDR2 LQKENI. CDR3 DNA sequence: TGTGCCAGCTCACCACCGATAGGTGGGAAAAACATTCAGTACTTC. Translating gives CASSPPIGGKNIQYF.

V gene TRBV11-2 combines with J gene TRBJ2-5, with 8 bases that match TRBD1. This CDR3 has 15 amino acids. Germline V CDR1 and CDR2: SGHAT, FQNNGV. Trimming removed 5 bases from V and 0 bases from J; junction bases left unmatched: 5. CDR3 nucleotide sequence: TGTGCCAGCAGCCTGGACAGGGCGTACCAAGAGACCCAGTACTTC. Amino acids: CASSLDRAYQETQYF.

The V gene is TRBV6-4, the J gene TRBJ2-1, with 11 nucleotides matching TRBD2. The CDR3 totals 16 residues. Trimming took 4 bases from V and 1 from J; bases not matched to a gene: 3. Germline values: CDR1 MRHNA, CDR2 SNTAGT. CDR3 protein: CASSASSGGSYNEQFF. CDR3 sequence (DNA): TGTGCCAGCAGTGCGTCTAGCGGGGGGTCCTACAATGAGCAGTTCTTC.

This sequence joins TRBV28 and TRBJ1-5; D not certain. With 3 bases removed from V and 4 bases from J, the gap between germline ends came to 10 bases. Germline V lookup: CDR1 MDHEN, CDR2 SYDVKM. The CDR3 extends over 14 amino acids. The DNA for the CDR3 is TGTGCCAGCAGTTTCCCAGAATCAAATCAGCCCCAGCATTTT. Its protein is CASSFPESNQPQHF.

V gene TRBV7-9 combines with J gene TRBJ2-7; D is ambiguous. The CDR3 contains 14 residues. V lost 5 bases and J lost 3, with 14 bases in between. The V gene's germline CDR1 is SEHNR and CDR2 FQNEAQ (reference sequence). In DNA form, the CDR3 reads TGTGCCAGCAGCCCCCAGGAATCTGTCTACGAGCAGTACTTC. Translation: CASSPQESVYEQYF.

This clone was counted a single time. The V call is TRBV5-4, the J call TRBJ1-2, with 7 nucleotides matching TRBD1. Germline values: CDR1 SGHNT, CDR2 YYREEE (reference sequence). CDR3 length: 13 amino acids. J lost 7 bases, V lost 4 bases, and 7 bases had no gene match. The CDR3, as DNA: TGTGCCAGCAGCCCCGGCACAGGGGTTGGCTACACCTTC. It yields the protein CASSPGTGVGYTF.

For the CDR3, the DNA is TGCGCCAGCAGCCAAGACGGGGGAAGGGGCTCCTATAATTCACCCCTCCACTTT. Its protein is CASSQDGGRGSYNSPLHF. V usage is TRBV4-3 and J usage is TRBJ1-6; a possible D gene is TRBD1 (5 bases). This CDR3 is 18 amino acids long. V shed 0 bases and J shed 0 bases, with 12 bases lying between them. Germline assignment: CDR1 LGHNA and CDR2 YSLEER.

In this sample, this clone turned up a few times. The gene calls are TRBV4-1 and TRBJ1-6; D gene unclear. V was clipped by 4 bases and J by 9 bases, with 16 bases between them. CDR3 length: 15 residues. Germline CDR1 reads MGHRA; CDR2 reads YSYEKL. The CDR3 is CASSPLRARGSPLHF. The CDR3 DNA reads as TGCGCCAGCAGCCCCCTTAGGGCCCGCGGTTCACCCCTCCACTTT.

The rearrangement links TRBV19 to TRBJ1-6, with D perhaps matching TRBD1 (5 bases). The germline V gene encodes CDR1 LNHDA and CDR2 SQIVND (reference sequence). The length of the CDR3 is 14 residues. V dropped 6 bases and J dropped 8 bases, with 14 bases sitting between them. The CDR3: CASRRGQVDSPLHF. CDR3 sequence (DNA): TGTGCCAGTAGGAGGGGCCAGGTGGATTCACCCCTCCACTTT.

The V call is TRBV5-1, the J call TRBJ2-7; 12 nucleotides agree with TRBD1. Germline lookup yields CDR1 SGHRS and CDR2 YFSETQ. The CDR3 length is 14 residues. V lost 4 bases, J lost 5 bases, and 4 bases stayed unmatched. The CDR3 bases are TGCGCCAGCAGCCCGGGACAGGGGGCAGACGAGCAGTACTTC. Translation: CASSPGQGADEQYF.

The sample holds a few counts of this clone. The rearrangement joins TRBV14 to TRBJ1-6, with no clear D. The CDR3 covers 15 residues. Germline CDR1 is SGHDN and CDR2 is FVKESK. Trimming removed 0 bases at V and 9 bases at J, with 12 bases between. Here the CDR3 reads CASSQEDPRGSPLHF. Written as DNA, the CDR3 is TGTGCCAGCAGCCAAGAAGACCCAAGAGGTTCACCCCTCCACTTT.

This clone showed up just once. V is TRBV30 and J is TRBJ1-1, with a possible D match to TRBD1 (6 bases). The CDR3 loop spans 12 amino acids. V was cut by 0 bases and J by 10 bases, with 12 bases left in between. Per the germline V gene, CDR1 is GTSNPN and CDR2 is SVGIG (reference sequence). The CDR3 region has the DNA TGTGCCTGGAGTGTATCGAACAGGGCAGCTTTCTTT. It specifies CAWSVSNRAAFF.

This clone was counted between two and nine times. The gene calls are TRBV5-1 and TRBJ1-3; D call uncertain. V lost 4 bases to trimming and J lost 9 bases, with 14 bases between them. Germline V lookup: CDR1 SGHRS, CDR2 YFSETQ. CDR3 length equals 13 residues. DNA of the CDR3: TGCGCCAGCAGCCCGGACGGCCCACCCACCATATATTTT. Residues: CASSPDGPPTIYF.

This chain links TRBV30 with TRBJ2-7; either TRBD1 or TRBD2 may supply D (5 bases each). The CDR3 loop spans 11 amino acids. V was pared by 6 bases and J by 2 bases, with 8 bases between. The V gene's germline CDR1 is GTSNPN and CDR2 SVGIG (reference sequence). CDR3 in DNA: TGTGCCTGCGGGACCACCTACGAGCAGTACTTC. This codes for CACGTTYEQYF.